This TCR beta chain was sequenced during a study of blood T cells in healthy people across ages. Overall study findings and caveats: Investigators viewed diversity estimates from one million T cells as underestimates, the study reported. Possibly confounding the expanded clonotype changes was the fact that donor CMV status was unknown.

The CDR3 contains 17 residues. Germline V gene sequence: CDR1 MNHEY, CDR2 SVGEGT. V dropped 6 bases and J dropped 1; count of bases not matched to a gene: 12. A second PCR of about 7 to 12 cycles used a sample-barcoded 5' primer and a J-beta primer mix. TCRdb re-called the 5' RACE reads with MiXCR, one entry per CDR3 protein. There are 1.5 million to 2 million distinct CDR3 sequences in the sample; about two fifths occur only once, and 20% to 25% lies in the top ten. To note about this clonotype: Antigen unknown.

The chain has TRBV6-2 or TRBV6-3 and TRBJ1-5, with 7 bases fitting TRBD1. The sequence derives from a human donor in good health. Sequencing input: blood. CDR3 nucleotide sequence: TGTGCCAGCAGAATCAGAACCGGGACAGCGAGCAATCAGCCCCAGCATTTT. Protein sequence: CASRIRTGTASNQPQHF.